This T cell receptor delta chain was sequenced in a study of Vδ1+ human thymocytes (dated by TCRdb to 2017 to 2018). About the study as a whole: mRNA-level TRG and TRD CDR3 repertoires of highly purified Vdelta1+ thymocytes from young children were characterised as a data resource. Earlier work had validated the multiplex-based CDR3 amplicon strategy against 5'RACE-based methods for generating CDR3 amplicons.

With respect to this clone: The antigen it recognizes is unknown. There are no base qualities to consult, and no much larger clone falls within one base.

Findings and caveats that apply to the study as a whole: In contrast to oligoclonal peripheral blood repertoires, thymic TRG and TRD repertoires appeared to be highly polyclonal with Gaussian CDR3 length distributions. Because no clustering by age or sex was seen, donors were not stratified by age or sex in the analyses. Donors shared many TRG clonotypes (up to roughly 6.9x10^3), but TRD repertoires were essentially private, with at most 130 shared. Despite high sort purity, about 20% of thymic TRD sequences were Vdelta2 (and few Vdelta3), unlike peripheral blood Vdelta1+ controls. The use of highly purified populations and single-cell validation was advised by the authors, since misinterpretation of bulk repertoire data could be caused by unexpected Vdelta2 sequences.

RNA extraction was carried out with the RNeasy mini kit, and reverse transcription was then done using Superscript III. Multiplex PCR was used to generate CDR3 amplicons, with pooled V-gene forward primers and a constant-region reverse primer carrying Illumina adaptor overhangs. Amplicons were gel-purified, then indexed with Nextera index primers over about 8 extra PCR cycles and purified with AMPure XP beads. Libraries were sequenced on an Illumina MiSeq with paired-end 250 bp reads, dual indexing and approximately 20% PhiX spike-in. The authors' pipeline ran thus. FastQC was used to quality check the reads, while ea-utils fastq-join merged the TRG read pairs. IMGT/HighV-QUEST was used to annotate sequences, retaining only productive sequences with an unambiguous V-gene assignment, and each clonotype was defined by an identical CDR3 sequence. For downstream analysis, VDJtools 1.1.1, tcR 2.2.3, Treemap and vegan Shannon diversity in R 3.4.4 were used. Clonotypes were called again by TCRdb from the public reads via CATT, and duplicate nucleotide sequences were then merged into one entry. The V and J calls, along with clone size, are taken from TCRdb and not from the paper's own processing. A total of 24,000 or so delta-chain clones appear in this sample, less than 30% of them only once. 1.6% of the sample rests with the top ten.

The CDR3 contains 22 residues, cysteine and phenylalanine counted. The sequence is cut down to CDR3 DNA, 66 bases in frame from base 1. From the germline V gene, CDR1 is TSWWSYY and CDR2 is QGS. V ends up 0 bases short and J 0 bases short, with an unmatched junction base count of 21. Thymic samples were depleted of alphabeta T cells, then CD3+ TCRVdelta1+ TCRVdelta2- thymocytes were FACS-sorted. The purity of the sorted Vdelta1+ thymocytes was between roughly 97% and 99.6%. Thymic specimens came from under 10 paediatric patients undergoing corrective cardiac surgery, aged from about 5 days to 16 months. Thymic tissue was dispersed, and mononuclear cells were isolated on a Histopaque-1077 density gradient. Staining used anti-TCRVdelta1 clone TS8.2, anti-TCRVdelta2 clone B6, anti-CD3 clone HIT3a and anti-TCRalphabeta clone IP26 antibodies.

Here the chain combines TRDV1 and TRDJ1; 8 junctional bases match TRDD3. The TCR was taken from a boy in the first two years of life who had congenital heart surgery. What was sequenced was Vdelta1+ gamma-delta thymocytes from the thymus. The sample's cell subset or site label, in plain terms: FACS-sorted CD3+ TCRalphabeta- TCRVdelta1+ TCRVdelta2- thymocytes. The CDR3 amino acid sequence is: CALGELEFLTHTGGPYTDKLIF. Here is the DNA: TGTGCTCTTGGGGAACTAGAGTTCCTTACTCATACTGGGGGGCCGTACACCGATAAACTCATCTTT.